The following is a T cell receptor (beta chain) sequence with its context. This entry belongs to a study of blood T cell repertoires in COVID-19. In the source study's methods: The authors estimated nucleated cell counts from reference gene primer amplification. This table comes from immunoSEQ multiplex PCR, and its TCRdb copy is limited to in-frame clones, with some not included. Clone size and the V and J calls come from that table; the DNA yielded D and trimming. This table holds approximately 290,000 clones, around 85% found once. The CDR3 sequence is 17 residues long. Recovered status applied to Cohort 3 donors who had two consecutive negative PCRs. It also applied to those with clearance or with symptom resolution.

The sequence came from a woman aged 25-40 years who had recovered from COVID-19. This chain connects TRBV21-1 to TRBJ1-1; the D call in the table, TRBD1, was not verified against the DNA. TRBV21-1 has pseudogene status. The sequenced sample consisted of PBMCs or T cells enriched from blood (not recorded which). The CDR3 bases are TGTGCCAGCAGCAAGACCAGGGATGGAACCGAAGACACTGAAGCTTTCTTT. Amino acid sequence: CASSKTRDGTEDTEAFF.